The rows below give T cell receptor beta chains drawn from one sample of a study of cytomegalovirus exposure and HLA in healthy donors. Only in-frame clones appear in the TCRdb table, and some are missing; sequencing was by immunoSEQ multiplex PCR. Of roughly 99,000 clones in the sample, approximately 79% were seen once. Sequencing was performed on PBMCs. These receptors all come from a male donor in good health and CMV-seronegative. CDR3s include the opening cysteine and the closing phenylalanine or tryptophan. The order of the fields is CDR3 protein, V gene, clone size, J gene. Clone size is given for some rows only: seen once, a few or many times, or a class if the clone is expanded.

CASSVGQGSNEKLFF,TRBV9,few,TRBJ1-4
CASSPRGDTRPYNEQFF,TRBV19,few,TRBJ2-1
CASSPGQLNTEAFF,TRBV4-1,.,TRBJ1-1
CASSFSAGQYF,TRBV28,few,TRBJ2-5
CASSFVSGRWTYEQYF,TRBV28,.,TRBJ2-7
CASSLGFMDSYEQYF,TRBV27,.,TRBJ2-7
CASTSGTGGYEQYF,TRBV10-2,.,TRBJ2-7
CASSQEGAAGAYNEQFF,TRBV4-1,.,TRBJ2-1
CASSHLAGGSYEQYF,TRBV2,.,TRBJ2-7
CASSLLFGFTDTQYF,TRBV7-2,.,TRBJ2-3
CAGSRTGYEQYF,TRBV2,.,TRBJ2-7
CASTRYGYTF,TRBV2,.,TRBJ1-2
CASSTQTGVNEKLFF,TRBV6-5,once,TRBJ1-4
CASSPGAGGAEEQYF,TRBV5-8,few,TRBJ2-7
CASTKRQGWGYTF,TRBV28,once,TRBJ1-2
CASSLGERNNEQFF,TRBV7-9,.,TRBJ2-1
CASSHYSGYNYGYTF,TRBV14,.,TRBJ1-2
CASSLGGQGYSGANVLTF,TRBV27,.,TRBJ2-6
CASVPGQNFYGYTF,TRBV28,.,TRBJ1-2
CASSYRRDPRSYNEQFF,TRBV7-9,.,TRBJ2-1
CAWSLGTGDGELFF,TRBV30,.,TRBJ2-2
CASSVVANRGGADTQYF,TRBV9,.,TRBJ2-3
CASSAKDRGSYSNQPQHF,TRBV9,.,TRBJ1-5
CASSYGQRAGTF,TRBV28,few,TRBJ1-2
CATSRDQLDGANYGYTF,TRBV15,.,TRBJ1-2
CAWSVGVMGTQYF,TRBV30,.,TRBJ2-5
CASSDTGEPNYNEQFF,TRBV9,once,TRBJ2-1
CASSAGGDTQYF,TRBV7-2,.,TRBJ2-3
CASNLQGGANVLTF,TRBV28,.,TRBJ2-6
CASSSERLAGGQETQYF,TRBV7-2,.,TRBJ2-5
CASSLATGGRTEAFF,TRBV28,.,TRBJ1-1
CASSANQETQYF,TRBV11-3,.,TRBJ2-5